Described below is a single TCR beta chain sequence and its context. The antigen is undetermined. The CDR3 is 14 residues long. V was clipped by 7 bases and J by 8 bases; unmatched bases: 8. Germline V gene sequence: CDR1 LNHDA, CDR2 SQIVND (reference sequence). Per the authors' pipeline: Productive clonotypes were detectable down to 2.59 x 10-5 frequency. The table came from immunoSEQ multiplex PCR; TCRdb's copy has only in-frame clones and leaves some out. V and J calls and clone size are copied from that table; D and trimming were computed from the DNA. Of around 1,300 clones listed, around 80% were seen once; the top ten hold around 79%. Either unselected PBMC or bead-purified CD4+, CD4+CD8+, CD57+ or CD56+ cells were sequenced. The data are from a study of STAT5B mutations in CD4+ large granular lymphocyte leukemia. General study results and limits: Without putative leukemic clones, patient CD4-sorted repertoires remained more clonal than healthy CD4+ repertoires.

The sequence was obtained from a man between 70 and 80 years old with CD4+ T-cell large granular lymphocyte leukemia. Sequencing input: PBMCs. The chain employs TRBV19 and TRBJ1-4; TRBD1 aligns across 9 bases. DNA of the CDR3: TGTGCCAGTAACCTACAGGGGGCGGGCGAAAAACTGTTTTTT. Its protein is CASNLQGAGEKLFF. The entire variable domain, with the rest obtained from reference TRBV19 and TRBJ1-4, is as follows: DGGITQSPKYLFRKEGQNVTLSCEQNLNHDAMYWYRQDPGQGLRLIYYSQIVNDFQKGDIAEGYSVSREKKESFPLTVTSAQKNPTAFYLCASNLQGAGEKLFFGSGTQLSVL.